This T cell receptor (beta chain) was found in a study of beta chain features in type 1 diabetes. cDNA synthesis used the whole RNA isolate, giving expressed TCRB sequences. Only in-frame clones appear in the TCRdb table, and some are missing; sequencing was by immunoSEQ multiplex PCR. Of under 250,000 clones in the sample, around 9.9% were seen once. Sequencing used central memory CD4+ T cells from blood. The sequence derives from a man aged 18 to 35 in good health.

CDR3 loop: CASSLDRHSYEQYF. The CDR3 DNA is TGTGCCAGCAGCTTAGATCGGCACTCCTACGAGCAGTACTTC. The chain uses TRBV11-2 and TRBJ2-7; D unclear. Trimming removed 0 bases at V and 0 bases at J, with 6 bases between. CDR3 length: 14 amino acids. The germline V gene has CDR1 SGHAT and CDR2 FQNNGV.